This T cell receptor beta chain came from a study of OX40 agonist ivuxolimab in advanced cancers. General observations from the study: The 0.1-3.0 mg/kg partial responders had among the lowest clonal expansion.

Generated by immunoSEQ multiplex PCR, the TCRdb table keeps only in-frame clones and is missing some. The data show about 12,000 clones, approximately 80% seen once. In regard to this clone: The antigen is undetermined.

The sequences come from CD4+ or CD8+ T cells sorted from blood, collected in a trial of the OX40 agonist ivuxolimab. This TCR came from an adult with an advanced solid tumor such as melanoma, head and neck, liver or kidney cancer.

CDR3 loop: CASRGGDAGDEQYF. The CDR3 DNA is TGCGCCAGCAGGGGGGGAGACGCTGGCGACGAGCAGTACTTC. The rearrangement uses TRBV10-1 and TRBJ2-7, with a weak D call TRBD2 (6 bases). CDR1 is WNHNN and CDR2 is SYGVQD in the germline V gene (reference sequence). The V gene lost 6 bases and the J gene lost 5 bases, with 17 bases spanning the gap. The CDR3 has 14 amino acids.